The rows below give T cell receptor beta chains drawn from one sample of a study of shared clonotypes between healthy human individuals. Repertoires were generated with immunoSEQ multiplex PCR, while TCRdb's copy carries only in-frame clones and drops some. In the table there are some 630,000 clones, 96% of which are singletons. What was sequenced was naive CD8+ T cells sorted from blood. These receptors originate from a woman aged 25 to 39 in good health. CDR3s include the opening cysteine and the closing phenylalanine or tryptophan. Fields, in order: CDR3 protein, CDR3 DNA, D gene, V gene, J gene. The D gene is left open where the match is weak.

CDR3 protein: CASSPEWGLAEKETQYF
CDR3 DNA: TGTGCCAGCAGTCCCGAGTGGGGGCTCGCCGAGAAGGAGACCCAGTACTTC
D gene: .
V gene: TRBV27
J gene: TRBJ2-5

CDR3 protein: CAISDTGINQPQHF
CDR3 DNA: TGTGCCATCAGCGACACAGGGATCAATCAGCCCCAGCATTTT
D gene: .
V gene: TRBV10-3
J gene: TRBJ1-5

CDR3 protein: CAIRAKAQETQYF
CDR3 DNA: TGTGCTATACGAGCTAAGGCGCAAGAGACCCAGTACTTC
D gene: .
V gene: TRBV7-8
J gene: TRBJ2-5

CDR3 protein: CSGFTTLSYNEQFF
CDR3 DNA: TGCAGCGGCTTCACTACACTCTCCTACAATGAGCAGTTCTTC
D gene: .
V gene: TRBV29-1
J gene: TRBJ2-1

CDR3 protein: CASSSSGRVNTDTQYF
CDR3 DNA: TGTGCCAGCAGTTCCTCCGGACGAGTCAATACAGATACGCAGTATTTT
D gene: .
V gene: TRBV6-5
J gene: TRBJ2-3

CDR3 protein: CAISENTTPYEQYF
CDR3 DNA: TGTGCCATCAGTGAAAACACTACACCCTACGAGCAGTACTTC
D gene: .
V gene: TRBV10-3
J gene: TRBJ2-7

CDR3 protein: CASSKTSGRYQETQYF
CDR3 DNA: TGTGCCAGCAGCAAGACTAGCGGGAGATACCAAGAGACCCAGTACTTC
D gene: TRBD2
V gene: TRBV11-2
J gene: TRBJ2-5

CDR3 protein: CASSQEPHTADTQYF
CDR3 DNA: TGCGCCAGCAGCCAAGAACCCCACACAGCAGATACGCAGTATTTT
D gene: .
V gene: TRBV4-1
J gene: TRBJ2-3

CDR3 protein: CASSLLGGGDEKLFF
CDR3 DNA: TGTGCCAGCAGTTTACTCGGGGGGGGTGATGAAAAACTGTTTTTT
D gene: .
V gene: TRBV27
J gene: TRBJ1-4

CDR3 protein: CASSSTPGTSGRRDEQFF
CDR3 DNA: TGTGCCAGCAGCAGTACCCCTGGGACTAGCGGGAGGAGGGATGAGCAGTTCTTC
D gene: TRBD2
V gene: TRBV13
J gene: TRBJ2-1

CDR3 protein: CASRKGQISGNTIYF
CDR3 DNA: TGTGCCAGCAGAAAGGGACAGATCTCTGGAAACACCATATATTTT
D gene: TRBD1
V gene: TRBV28
J gene: TRBJ1-3

CDR3 protein: CASSLEPDTYYEQYF
CDR3 DNA: TGTGCCAGCAGCTTGGAACCCGATACATACTACGAGCAGTACTTC
D gene: .
V gene: TRBV5-5
J gene: TRBJ2-7

CDR3 protein: CASSLRGGLFGKQFF
CDR3 DNA: TGTGCCAGCAGTTTAAGAGGGGGGTTGTTCGGGAAGCAGTTCTTC
D gene: .
V gene: TRBV28
J gene: TRBJ2-1

CDR3 protein: CASRAELGRSNGELFF
CDR3 DNA: TGTGCCAGCAGAGCAGAACTCGGCCGATCAAACGGGGAGCTGTTTTTT
D gene: .
V gene: TRBV2
J gene: TRBJ2-2